This T cell receptor beta chain is drawn from a study of CD8 T cells in Susac syndrome. The CDR3 sequence is 13 residues long. The germline V gene encodes CDR1 SGHDT and CDR2 YYEEEE. The germline V and J ends were trimmed by 0 bases and 6 bases, with 10 bases remaining between them. About 0.5 to 1 ug RNA was reverse transcribed with random hexamers. TCRdb recomputed calls from the immunoSEQ multiplex PCR reads with MiXCR, one row per CDR3 protein. The sample consists of some 150,000 distinct CDR3 sequences, approximately 95% of them appearing once. The sequence was collected from a human donor with Susac syndrome. V usage is TRBV5-6 and J usage is TRBJ2-7; D perhaps matches TRBD1 (5 bases). Sequenced input: CD4+ T cells from PBMCs. The CDR3 reads CASSLEGVPEQYF. For the CDR3, the DNA is TGTGCCAGCAGCTTGGAAGGGGTCCCCGAGCAGTACTTC.